The T cell receptor (beta chain) under discussion was sequenced for a study of cytomegalovirus exposure and HLA in healthy donors. Germline V gene lookup returns CDR1 KGHSH and CDR2 LQKENI. This CDR3 is 15 amino acids long. V dropped 1 base and J dropped 5; count of bases not matched to a gene: 7. The PCR was carried out with 60 Vbeta primers and 13 Jbeta primers. The data were produced by immunoSEQ multiplex PCR, yet TCRdb's version contains in-frame clones alone and is incomplete. The sample shows tens of thousands of clones, roughly 74% of them seen only once. The sequence came from a female donor in good health and CMV-seronegative. The V and J genes are TRBV18 and TRBJ1-1, with TRBD1 identical over 7 bases. The sample comprised PBMCs. The CDR3 here is CASSPLPGGKTEAFF. The CDR3 DNA sequence: TGTGCCAGCTCACCACTTCCAGGGGGTAAGACTGAAGCTTTCTTT.